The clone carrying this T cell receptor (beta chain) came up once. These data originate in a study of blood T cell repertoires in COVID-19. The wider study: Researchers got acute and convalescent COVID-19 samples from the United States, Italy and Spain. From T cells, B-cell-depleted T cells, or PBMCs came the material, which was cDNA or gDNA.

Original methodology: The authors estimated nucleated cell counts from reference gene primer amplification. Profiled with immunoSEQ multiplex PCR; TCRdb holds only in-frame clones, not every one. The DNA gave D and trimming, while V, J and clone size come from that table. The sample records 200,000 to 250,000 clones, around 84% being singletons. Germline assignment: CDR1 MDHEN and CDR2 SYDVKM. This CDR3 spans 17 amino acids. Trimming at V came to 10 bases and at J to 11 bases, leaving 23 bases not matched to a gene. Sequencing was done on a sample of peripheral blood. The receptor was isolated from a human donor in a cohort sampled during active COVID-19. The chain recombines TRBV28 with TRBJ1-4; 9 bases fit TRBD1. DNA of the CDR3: TGTGCCACCCAACCTATGATGGGACAGGGAGGGTATGCCAAACTGTTTTTT. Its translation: CATQPMMGQGGYAKLFF. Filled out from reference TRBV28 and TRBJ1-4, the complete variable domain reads DVKVTQSSRYLVKRTGEKVFLECVQDMDHENMFWYRQDPGLGLRLIYFSYDVKMKEKGDIPEGYSVSREKKERFSLILESASTNQTSMYLCATQPMMGQGGYAKLFFGSGTQLSVL.